The 4 T cell receptor beta chains given below trace back to one sample, sequenced in a study of T-cell memory formation after mild COVID-19. TCRdb itself ran the 5' RACE reads through MiXCR, one entry per CDR3 protein. The sample includes under 550,000 distinct CDR3 sequences, more than 15% of them seen just once. The sequenced sample consisted of PBMCs or a T cell subset sorted from them (not recorded which). These receptor sequences come from a man between 18 and 29 years old who had mild COVID-19 (a few samples of this study predate the infection). Cell type and time point are not known.

In this sample, this clonotype turned up a few times. This rearrangement joins TRBV2 to TRBJ2-2; the D is unclear. Germline V gene data show CDR1 as SNHLY and CDR2 as FYNNEI. Trimming stripped 8 bases from V and 6 bases from J, with 7 bases between. The length of the CDR3 is 11 residues. The DNA for the CDR3 is TGTGCCAGCGGGGTTGCCGGGGAGCTGTTTTTT. This codes for CASGVAGELFF.

CDR3 sequence reads: CASSPLGHPGYEQYV. CDR3 coding DNA: TGTGCCAGCAGCCCCCTGGGCCACCCAGGCTACGAGCAGTACGTC. The chain links TRBV28 to TRBJ2-7; D unclear. Trimming shortened V by 6 bases and J by 3 bases, and 18 bases separated the two germline ends. CDR1 is MDHEN and CDR2 is SYDVKM in the germline V gene. The CDR3 length is 15 residues.

The chain couples TRBV12-3 or TRBV12-4 to TRBJ2-2, with TRBD1 matching over 7 bases. The length of the CDR3 is 16 residues. Trimming at V came to 2 bases and at J to 1 base, leaving 4 bases not matched to a gene. The chain's CDR3 is CASSLIGGKNTGELFF. In DNA, the CDR3 is TGTGCCAGCAGTTTAATAGGGGGCAAGAACACCGGGGAGCTGTTTTTT.

The rearrangement uses TRBV12-3 or TRBV12-4 and TRBJ2-1; TRBD1 might be the D (6 bases). V lost 2 bases, J lost 4 bases, and 12 bases lay in between. This CDR3 is built from 15 residues. CDR3 loop: CASSLLGALYNEQFF. CDR3 nucleotides: TGTGCCAGCAGTTTACTGGGGGCCTTGTACAATGAGCAGTTCTTC.